This TCR beta chain was captured by sequencing in a study of blood T cell repertoires in COVID-19. Study at large: Nucleic acid was either cDNA or gDNA, and it came from T cells, B-cell-depleted T cells, or PBMCs.

While infection was still active, Seattle patients were enrolled and then followed longitudinally. The V end was cut by 2 bases, the J end by 4 bases, with 8 bases between. The V gene's germline CDR1 is KGHSH and CDR2 LQKENI. CDR3 length: 13 amino acids. The repertoire was sequenced with immunoSEQ multiplex PCR; TCRdb's copy has only in-frame clones and lacks some. Among roughly 200,000 clones, more than 75% were seen once, and the ten largest hold 18%. J is TRBJ2-5 and V is TRBV18, with D maybe TRBD2 (5 bases). The specimen sequenced was peripheral blood. The source of this sequence is a person aged 65-85 years with COVID-19, enrolled during active disease. In nucleotides, the CDR3 is TGTGCCAGCTCACCAGCGGGTTTAGAGACCCAGTACTTC. The encoded protein is CASSPAGLETQYF.